The clone carrying this T cell receptor (beta chain) came up a few times. Its matching antigen is unknown. CDR1 and CDR2 (germline): SGDLS, YYNGEE. There are 17 residues in the CDR3. The V segment lost 4 bases and the J segment 2 bases; nucleotides outside the gene matches: 9. These data originate in a study of cytomegalovirus exposure and HLA in healthy donors. A multiplex PCR was run with 60 Vbeta primers and 13 Jbeta primers. Only in-frame clones appear in the TCRdb table, and some are missing; sequencing was by immunoSEQ multiplex PCR. Of fewer than 200,000 clones in the sample, about 13% were seen once. Study outcomes and limitations: Rarity characterized most TCR sequences, yet some public TCRs appeared in many donors.

The sample comprised PBMCs. The J gene is TRBJ1-2, the V gene TRBV9; 12 bases map to TRBD1. This clonotype originated in a man aged 45 to 65 in good health and CMV-seropositive. This chain's CDR3 is CASSTNRDRGLNYGYTF. For the CDR3, the DNA is TGTGCCAGCAGCACCAACCGGGACAGGGGGCTCAACTATGGCTACACCTTC.